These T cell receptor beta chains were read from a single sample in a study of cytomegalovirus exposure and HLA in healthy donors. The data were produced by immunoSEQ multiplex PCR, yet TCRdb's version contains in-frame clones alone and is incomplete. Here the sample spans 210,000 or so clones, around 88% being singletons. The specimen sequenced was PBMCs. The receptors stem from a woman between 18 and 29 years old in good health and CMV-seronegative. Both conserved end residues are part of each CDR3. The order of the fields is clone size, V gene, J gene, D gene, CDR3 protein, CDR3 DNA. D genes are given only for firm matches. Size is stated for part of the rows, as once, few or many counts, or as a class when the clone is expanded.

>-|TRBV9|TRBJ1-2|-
CASSGDTAYGYTF
TGTGCCAGCAGCGGCGACACCGCCTATGGCTACACCTTC
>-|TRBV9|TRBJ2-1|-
CASSVGGQSGLNEQFF
TGTGCCAGCAGCGTAGGGGGGCAGTCAGGGCTCAATGAGCAGTTCTTC
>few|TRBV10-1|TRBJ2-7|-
CASSDLREGSYEQYF
TGCGCCAGCAGTGACCTCCGTGAAGGGAGCTACGAGCAGTACTTC
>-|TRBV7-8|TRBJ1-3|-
CASHDWTEGNTIYF
TGTGCCAGCCACGACTGGACAGAAGGAAACACCATATATTTT
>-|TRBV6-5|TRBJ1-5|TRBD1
CASSYGQGGQPQHF
TGTGCCAGCAGTTACGGACAGGGAGGTCAGCCCCAGCATTTT
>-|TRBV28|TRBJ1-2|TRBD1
CASSFQGQGRGYTF
TGTGCCAGCAGTTTTCAGGGACAGGGGCGTGGCTACACCTTC
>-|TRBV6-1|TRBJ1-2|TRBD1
CASLTGGDGYTF
TGTGCCAGCCTTACAGGGGGCGACGGCTACACCTTC
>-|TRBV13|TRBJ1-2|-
CASSRGSGGYTF
TGTGCCAGCAGCCGTGGGTCAGGAGGCTACACCTTC
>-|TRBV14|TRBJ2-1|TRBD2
CASSQTRGTSGRKEANEQFF
TGTGCCAGCAGCCAAACCCGAGGGACTAGCGGGAGGAAGGAGGCCAATGAGCAGTTCTTC
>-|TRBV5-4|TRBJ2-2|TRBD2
CASSLVRSGRENTGELFF
TGTGCCAGCAGCTTGGTTCGGAGCGGGAGGGAGAACACCGGGGAGCTGTTTTTT
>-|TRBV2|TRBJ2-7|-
CASSLRAPYEQYF
TGTGCCAGCAGTCTCCGAGCCCCCTACGAGCAGTACTTC
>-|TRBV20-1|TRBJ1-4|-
CSAQAHEKLFF
TGCAGTGCGCAGGCCCATGAAAAACTGTTTTTT
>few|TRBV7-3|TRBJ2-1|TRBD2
CATMRSGRYEQFF
TGTGCCACCATGAGGAGCGGGAGGTATGAGCAGTTCTTC
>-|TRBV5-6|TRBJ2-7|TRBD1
CASSLRDRGLSYEQYF
TGTGCCAGCAGCTTACGAGACAGGGGGCTTTCCTACGAGCAGTACTTC
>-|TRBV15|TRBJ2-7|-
CATSREADTYEQYF
TGTGCCACCAGCAGAGAGGCTGACACCTACGAGCAGTACTTC
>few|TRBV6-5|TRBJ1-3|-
CASSYSAGSGNTIYF
TGTGCCAGCAGTTACTCGGCAGGCTCTGGAAACACCATATATTTT
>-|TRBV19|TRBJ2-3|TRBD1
CASTGRGQGLGTQYF
TGTGCCAGTACTGGAAGGGGACAGGGCTTGGGTACGCAGTATTTT
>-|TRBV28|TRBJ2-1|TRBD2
CASSSPPTSGGRDEQFF
TGTGCCAGCAGTTCCCCGCCCACTAGCGGAGGGAGGGATGAGCAGTTCTTC
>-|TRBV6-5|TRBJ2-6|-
CASSFAGAGANVLTF
TGTGCCAGCAGTTTTGCAGGGGCTGGGGCCAACGTCCTGACTTTC
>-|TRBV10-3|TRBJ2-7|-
CAISDARTRGSYEQYF
TGTGCCATCAGTGACGCACGGACCAGGGGCTCCTACGAGCAGTACTTC
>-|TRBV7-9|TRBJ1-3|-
CASSPKKTMGRASGNTIYF
TGTGCCAGCAGCCCAAAGAAGACTATGGGCAGAGCCTCTGGAAACACCATATATTTT
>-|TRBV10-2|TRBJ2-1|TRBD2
CASGGTSGYNEQFF
TGCGCCAGCGGAGGGACTAGCGGATACAATGAGCAGTTCTTC
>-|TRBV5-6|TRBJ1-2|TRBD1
CASSLPGQGQGYGYTF
TGTGCCAGCAGCTTGCCGGGACAGGGACAAGGGTATGGCTACACCTTC
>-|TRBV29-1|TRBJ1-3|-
CSVGQSFGNTIYF
TGCAGCGTTGGTCAGTCCTTTGGAAACACCATATATTTT
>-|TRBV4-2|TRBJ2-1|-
CASSQSGGRRSSYNEQFF
TGTGCCAGCAGCCAAAGTGGCGGGCGGCGAAGCTCCTACAATGAGCAGTTCTTC
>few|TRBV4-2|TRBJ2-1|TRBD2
CASSEGLAGVGEQFF
TGTGCCAGCAGCGAGGGACTAGCGGGAGTAGGTGAGCAGTTCTTC
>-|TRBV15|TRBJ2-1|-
CATRGSSYNEQFF
TGTGCCACCCGGGGGAGCTCCTACAATGAGCAGTTCTTC
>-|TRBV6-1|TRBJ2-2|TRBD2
CASSELAGGASNTGELFF
TGTGCCAGCAGTGAACTAGCGGGGGGAGCGTCGAACACCGGGGAGCTGTTTTTT
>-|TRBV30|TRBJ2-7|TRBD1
CAWNRGVDYEQYF
TGTGCCTGGAACAGGGGGGTCGACTACGAGCAGTACTTC
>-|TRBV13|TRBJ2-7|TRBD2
CASSLGVGRTYEQYF
TGTGCCAGCAGCTTAGGCGTCGGGAGGACCTACGAGCAGTACTTC
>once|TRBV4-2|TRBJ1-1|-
CASSQAGVGTEAFF
TGTGCCAGCAGCCAGGCGGGGGTCGGCACTGAAGCTTTCTTT
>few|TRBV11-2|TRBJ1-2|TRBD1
CASSLVSGGSDGYTF
TGTGCCAGCAGCTTAGTATCAGGGGGATCGGACGGCTACACCTTC
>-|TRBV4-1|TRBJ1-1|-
CASSQRLGLNTEAFF
TGCGCCAGCAGCCAGAGATTGGGACTTAACACTGAAGCTTTCTTT
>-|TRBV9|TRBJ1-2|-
CASSQENYGYTF
TGTGCCAGCAGTCAGGAAAACTATGGCTACACCTTC
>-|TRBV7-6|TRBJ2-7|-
CASSLRVNSEQYF
TGTGCCAGCAGCTTACGGGTTAATTCCGAGCAGTACTTC
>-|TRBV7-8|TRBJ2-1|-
CASSLARLVLYNEQFF
TGTGCCAGCAGCTTAGCGCGTCTAGTTCTCTACAATGAGCAGTTCTTC
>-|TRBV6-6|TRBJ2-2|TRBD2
CASKTSGQTGELFF
TGTGCCAGCAAGACTAGCGGCCAAACCGGGGAGCTGTTTTTT
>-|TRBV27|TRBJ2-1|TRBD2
CASSLDHGRAHSNPNQQFF
TGTGCCAGCAGTTTAGATCACGGGAGGGCTCACTCCAATCCCAATCAGCAGTTCTTC
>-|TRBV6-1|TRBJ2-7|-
CASSKGGGSATRGTYEQYF
TGTGCCAGCAGTAAAGGGGGGGGGAGCGCTACTAGGGGAACCTACGAGCAGTACTTC
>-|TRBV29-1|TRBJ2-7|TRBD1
CSVAHGTGSYEQYF
TGCAGCGTTGCACACGGGACAGGCTCCTACGAGCAGTACTTC
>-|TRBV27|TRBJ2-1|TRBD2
CASSLEPHSSGAYNEQFF
TGTGCCAGCAGTTTAGAGCCCCATTCTAGCGGAGCCTACAATGAGCAGTTCTTC
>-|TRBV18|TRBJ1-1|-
CASSQLRSDTEAFF
TGTGCCAGCTCTCAACTTAGAAGCGACACTGAAGCTTTCTTT
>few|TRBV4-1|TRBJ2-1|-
CASSQVRDSYNEQFF
TGCGCCAGCAGCCAAGTCCGGGATTCCTACAATGAGCAGTTCTTC
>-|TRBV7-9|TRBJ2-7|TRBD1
CASSSRDRGYEQYF
TGTGCCAGCAGTAGTAGGGACAGGGGATACGAGCAGTACTTC
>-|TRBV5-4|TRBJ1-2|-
CASSLAGAVGYTF
TGTGCCAGCAGCTTGGCAGGGGCAGTCGGTTACACCTTC
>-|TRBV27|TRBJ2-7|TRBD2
CASSPGLAVEDEQYF
TGTGCCAGCAGTCCTGGACTAGCGGTCGAGGACGAGCAGTACTTC
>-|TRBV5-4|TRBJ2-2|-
CASSLGARTGELFF
TGTGCCAGCAGCTTGGGGGCCCGAACCGGGGAGCTGTTTTTT
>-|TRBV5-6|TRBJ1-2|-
CASSLDPQGYTF
TGTGCCAGCAGCTTGGATCCCCAGGGCTACACCTTC
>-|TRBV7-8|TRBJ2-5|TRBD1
CASSPRKGQGGMETQYF
TGTGCCAGCAGCCCGAGAAAAGGACAAGGGGGCATGGAGACCCAGTACTTC